Listed here is a single T cell receptor (beta chain). Within its sample, this clonotype is medium-sized (0.01 to 0.1%). The clone's antigen remains unknown. Per-base qualities were not stored, and no clone one base away is much larger. These data come from a study of T cells generated in artificial thymic organoids (dated by TCRdb to the late 2010s). For context, the study as a whole: The study compared TCR alpha and beta CDR3 repertoires of CD8 single positive T cells derived from in vitro artificial thymic organoids with the repertoires of thymic and peripheral blood naive CD8 T cells. The repertoire sequencing data shown were described as representative of three independent experiments.

TCRalpha and TCRbeta libraries were amplified in separate semi-nested PCR reactions using Advantage 2 and reverse primers located in the TRAC or TRBC constant regions. The amount of total RNA going into first-strand cDNA synthesis ranged between roughly 3.5 and 550 ng. TCR cDNA libraries were made by 5'-RACE with the SMARTer PCR cDNA Synthesis kit, using a poly-dT primer for first-strand synthesis. Semi-nested constant-region reverse primers carried 5-nucleotide sample-specific barcodes, and products were cleaned with the Zymo DNA Clean and Concentrator-5 kit. As many as ten barcoded samples were combined into a pool, ligated to Illumina adaptors, and sequenced on an Illumina MiSeq as 2 x 150 bp paired-end reads. The published analysis was carried out like this. Demultiplexed reads were aligned with BLAT to a custom library of all human TRAV, TRAJ, TRBV, TRBD and TRBJ combinations from IMGT. The best BLAT hits were picked using pslCDnaFilter (-maxAligns=1, -ignoreIntrons), and custom Perl scripts were used to calculate clonotype frequencies. TCRdb passed the public sequencing reads through fastp at Q25 and MiXCR, retaining productive beta sequences. CDR3 protein duplicates are merged, each entry listing the most common genes and DNA. TCRdb's processing, not the authors' own work, is the source of the V and J calls. In all, the sample holds over 7,000 distinct CDR3 sequences, and roughly a quarter of those were seen once. The ten biggest clones cover 3.2% of the sample.

The research as a whole found: Organoid-derived T cells showed no skewing in Valpha or Vbeta usage, which argues against dominance of unconventional lineages or clonal expansions. CD8 single positive T cells derived from organoids showed physiological TCR clonotype diversity comparable to the diversity seen in thymic and blood naive CD8 T cells.

Artificial thymic organoids were generated by aggregating human HSPCs with MS5 murine stromal cells transduced with human DLL1, and the organoids were cultured at an air-liquid interface. FACS-purified CD34+CD3- hematopoietic stem and progenitor cells depleted of residual T cells were used to seed the organoids. The culture medium for the organoids was serum-free RB27, which consists of RPMI 1640 supplemented with B27, FLT3L, IL-7 and ascorbic acid. Prior to RNA extraction, CD3+TCRalphabeta+CD8 single positive T cells from organoids and thymus were isolated by FACS sorting. For each sample, total RNA was purified from 40,000 to 200,000 sorted cells using the RNeasy Micro kit, and RNA quality was checked on an Agilent RNA 6000 Nano chip. Sequenced: naive CD8+ T cells grown in artificial thymic organoids from cord blood stem and progenitor cells. The cell subset or site label here, explained by the study, means: CD3+TCRalphabeta+CD8SP T cells; for blood, CD45RO-CCR7+ naive CD8+ T cells. The receptor comes from a human donor who gave cord blood stem cells for thymic organoid culture, a cardiac surgery patient who gave postnatal thymus, or a blood donor (not recorded which).

The DNA reads as follows: TGTGCCTCCCTGGCGGGCCCCTGCACAGATACGCAGTATTTT. Translation gives CASLAGPCTDTQYF. The rearrangement joined TRBV10-3 to TRBJ2-3, with TRBD2 perhaps the D gene, on 5 matching bases. The V end loses 11 bases and the J end loses 1 base, and a stretch of 16 bases separates them. The cysteine opens and the phenylalanine closes a CDR3 of 14 amino acids. The only DNA kept is the CDR3, 42 bases in frame from the first base. The germline V gene provides CDR1 ENHRY and CDR2 SYGVKD.